These T cell receptor beta chains were read from a single sample in a study of T cell repertoires in cytomegalovirus infection. TCRdb ran MiXCR on the reads and lists one entry per CDR3 protein. The sample shows approximately 750,000 distinct CDR3 sequences, roughly 35% of them seen only once. The sequenced material came from PBMCs. The receptors come from a human donor in good health (CMV status not recorded). Some clones in this sample may be carry-over from other donors' samples. Each CDR3 is given with its conserved first and last residue. The order of the fields is CDR3 DNA, CDR3 protein, V gene, clone size, D gene, J gene. The D gene is left open where the match is weak. Clone size is stated in some rows and not others, as once, few, many or a class when expanded.

CDR3nt: TGTGCCAGCAGCTTAAAGGGGGGGCCTCAGACGATTTATGGCTACACCTTC
CDR3aa: CASSLKGGPQTIYGYTF
v_gene: TRBV7-2
abundance: -
d_gene: -
j_gene: TRBJ1-2

CDR3nt: TGTGCCAGCAAGGGGGGTTCTACAGATACGCAGTATTTT
CDR3aa: CASKGGSTDTQYF
v_gene: TRBV28
abundance: few
d_gene: -
j_gene: TRBJ2-3

CDR3nt: TGTGCCAGCAGTGCGACAGGTGCGCGAAACACCATATATTTT
CDR3aa: CASSATGARNTIYF
v_gene: TRBV27
abundance: -
d_gene: -
j_gene: TRBJ1-3

CDR3nt: TGTGCCAGCAGCCATGACCGAGAGATAAACACAGATACGCAGTATTTT
CDR3aa: CASSHDREINTDTQYF
v_gene: TRBV7-9
abundance: -
d_gene: -
j_gene: TRBJ2-3

CDR3nt: TGTGCCAGCAGCTTTAATGGGGGGAGCAATGAAAAACTGTTTTTT
CDR3aa: CASSFNGGSNEKLFF
v_gene: TRBV7-2
abundance: -
d_gene: -
j_gene: TRBJ1-4

CDR3nt: TGCAGTGCTCAGGGGACTTACACCGGGGAGCTGTTTTTT
CDR3aa: CSAQGTYTGELFF
v_gene: TRBV20-1
abundance: -
d_gene: -
j_gene: TRBJ2-2

CDR3nt: TGTGCCAGCAGCCTACCGGGACTAGCAGGCAATGAGCAGTTCTTC
CDR3aa: CASSLPGLAGNEQFF
v_gene: TRBV7-2
abundance: many
d_gene: TRBD2
j_gene: TRBJ2-1

CDR3nt: TGTGCCAGCAGCTCTCATTTACAGGGTCACTATGGCTACACCTTC
CDR3aa: CASSSHLQGHYGYTF
v_gene: TRBV7-9
abundance: -
d_gene: -
j_gene: TRBJ1-2

CDR3nt: TGTGCCAGCGGCCTGGCACCCCTCCACTTT
CDR3aa: CASGLAPLHF
v_gene: TRBV27
abundance: -
d_gene: -
j_gene: TRBJ1-6

CDR3nt: TGCGCCAGCAGTCAATCGGGCCCAATCTCCTACGAGCAGTACTTC
CDR3aa: CASSQSGPISYEQYF
v_gene: TRBV23-1
abundance: -
d_gene: -
j_gene: TRBJ2-7

CDR3nt: TGTGCCAGCAGCCTCGAAACAGGGCCCAAAAACATTCAGTACTTC
CDR3aa: CASSLETGPKNIQYF
v_gene: TRBV7-9
abundance: many
d_gene: -
j_gene: TRBJ2-4

CDR3nt: TGTGCCAGCAGCCCCAAGACTAGCGGGAGGGGGGATACGCAGTATTTT
CDR3aa: CASSPKTSGRGDTQYF
v_gene: TRBV7-2
abundance: -
d_gene: TRBD2
j_gene: TRBJ2-3

CDR3nt: TGTGCCAGCAGTTACGGTAGAGGGGTGCCCAATCAGCCCCAGCATTTT
CDR3aa: CASSYGRGVPNQPQHF
v_gene: TRBV6-6
abundance: few
d_gene: -
j_gene: TRBJ1-5

CDR3nt: TGCGCCAACAGCCAAGCCCTACTTGGGGGATACGAGCAGTACTTC
CDR3aa: CANSQALLGGYEQYF
v_gene: TRBV4-1
abundance: -
d_gene: -
j_gene: TRBJ2-7

CDR3nt: TGTGCCAGCAGGAGAGGGGAGTCTGGCAATCAGCCCCAGCATTTT
CDR3aa: CASRRGESGNQPQHF
v_gene: TRBV6-2/TRBV6-3
abundance: -
d_gene: -
j_gene: TRBJ1-5

CDR3nt: TGCGCCAGCAGCCAGTCCGCTCCCAGCACAGATACGCAGTATTTT
CDR3aa: CASSQSAPSTDTQYF
v_gene: TRBV4-1
abundance: -
d_gene: -
j_gene: TRBJ2-3

CDR3nt: TGTGCCAGCAGTTTCCTGACTAGCGGGAGCCTCCGGGGACAATACAATGAGCAGTTCTTC
CDR3aa: CASSFLTSGSLRGQYNEQFF
v_gene: TRBV28
abundance: -
d_gene: TRBD2
j_gene: TRBJ2-1

CDR3nt: TGCAGCGTTTTGAAAGGGAGGGACGGTATCTCTGGCTCCACCTTC
CDR3aa: CSVLKGRDGISGSTF
v_gene: TRBV29-1
abundance: -
d_gene: -
j_gene: TRBJ1-2